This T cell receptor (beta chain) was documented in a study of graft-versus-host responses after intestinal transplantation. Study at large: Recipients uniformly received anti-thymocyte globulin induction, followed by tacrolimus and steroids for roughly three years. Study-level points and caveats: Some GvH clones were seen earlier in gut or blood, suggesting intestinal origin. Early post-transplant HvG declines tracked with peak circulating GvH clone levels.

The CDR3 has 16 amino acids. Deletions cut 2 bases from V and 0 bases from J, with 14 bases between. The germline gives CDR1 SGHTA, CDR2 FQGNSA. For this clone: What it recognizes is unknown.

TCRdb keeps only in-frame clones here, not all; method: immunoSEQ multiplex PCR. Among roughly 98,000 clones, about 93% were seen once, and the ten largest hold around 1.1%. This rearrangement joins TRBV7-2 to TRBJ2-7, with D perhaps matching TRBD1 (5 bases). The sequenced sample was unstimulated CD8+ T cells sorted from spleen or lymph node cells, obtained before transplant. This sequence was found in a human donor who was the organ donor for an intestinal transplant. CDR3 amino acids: CASSLRVATGSYEQYF. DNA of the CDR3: TGTGCCAGCAGCTTACGGGTAGCTACAGGCTCCTACGAGCAGTACTTC.